What follows are 24 T cell receptor beta chains derived from one specimen sequenced in a study of cytomegalovirus exposure and HLA in healthy donors. The PCR contained 60 Vbeta and 13 Jbeta primers. Using immunoSEQ multiplex PCR, the repertoire was profiled, and TCRdb retains in-frame clones only, with some absent. The sample has about 180,000 clones; 80% are singletons. What was sequenced was PBMCs. These receptors all stem from a man aged 25-45 years in good health and CMV-seropositive.

This clone was seen a handful of times. Compared with germline, one end of the junction differs, possibly owing to a read error. This chain connects TRBV7-9 to TRBJ2-1, with D maybe TRBD1 (6 bases). Germline V gene sequence: CDR1 SEHNR, CDR2 FQNEAQ (reference sequence). This CDR3 contains 15 residues. Here the CDR3 reads CSSSLPGVSYNEQFF. The CDR3 DNA sequence: TGTTCCAGCAGCTTACCAGGGGTGTCATACAATGAGCAGTTCTTC.

V gene TRBV7-9 combines with J gene TRBJ2-2; unclear D gene. CDR1 is SEHNR and CDR2 is FQNEAQ in the germline V gene (reference sequence). The CDR3 is 12 residues long. V lost 5 bases and J 3 bases, leaving 4 bases between the germline ends. As DNA, the CDR3 is TGTGCCAGCAGCCGAGACACCGGGGAGCTGTTTTTT. It codes for CASSRDTGELFF.

This clone was observed a few times. The chain recombines TRBV14 with TRBJ2-1, with 11 bases lining up with TRBD1. Germline CDR1 and CDR2: SGHDN and FVKESK. This CDR3 contains 16 residues. After removal of 0 bases from V and 5 bases from J, the junction contained 3 bases not matched to a gene. The CDR3 bases are TGTGCCAGCAGCCAAGACCCGGGACAGGGGGACAATGAGCAGTTCTTC. It is translated as CASSQDPGQGDNEQFF.

V gene TRBV11-3 combines with J gene TRBJ1-1; D unresolved. V lost 5 bases and J lost 1, with 8 bases in between. Germline V CDR1 and CDR2: SGHNT, YENEEA. The CDR3 has 13 residues. DNA of the CDR3: TGTGCCAGCAGCACGCGGGGGAACACTGAAGCTTTCTTT. The encoded protein is CASSTRGNTEAFF.

This chain's CDR3 is CASSALAGASTDTQYF. The CDR3 DNA is TGTGCCAGCAGCGCCTTAGCGGGGGCCAGCACAGATACGCAGTATTTT. V and J are TRBV9 and TRBJ2-3; 9 bases match TRBD2. V lost 3 bases and J lost 0; bases outside the gene matches: 5. Germline CDR1 SGDLS, CDR2 YYNGEE. This CDR3 spans 16 amino acids.

This sequence joins TRBV5-1 and TRBJ2-7; 9 bases are a match to TRBD1. The germline CDR1 and CDR2 sequences are SGHRS and YFSETQ. CDR3 length: 15 amino acids. The junction had 11 bases not matched to a gene; V was cut back by 0 bases and J by 10 bases. The CDR3 sequence: CASSLVAGQGSDQYF. The CDR3 DNA is TGCGCCAGCAGCTTGGTGGCGGGACAGGGTTCTGATCAGTACTTC.

The chain couples TRBV6-5 to TRBJ2-1; 8 bases match TRBD1. Germline CDR1 is MNHEY and CDR2 is SVGAGI. V gave up 4 bases and J gave up 8 bases; unmatched junction bases: 7. This CDR3 contains 14 residues. This chain's CDR3 is CASSLGTGLDEQFF. CDR3 bases: TGTGCCAGCAGTTTGGGGACAGGTCTCGATGAGCAGTTCTTC.

The V and J genes are TRBV7-9 and TRBJ2-1; 8 nucleotides align to TRBD1. The CDR3 sequence is 14 residues long. CDR1 SEHNR and CDR2 FQNEAQ come from the germline V gene (reference sequence). V shed 1 base, J shed 6 bases, and the junction held 2 bases outside the gene matches. This CDR3 is CASSLEQGGNEQFF. CDR3 DNA: TGTGCCAGCAGCTTAGAACAGGGGGGCAATGAGCAGTTCTTC.

The chain joins TRBV4-2 to TRBJ2-7, with TRBD2 matching over 9 bases. V gave up 0 bases and J gave up 0 bases; unmatched junction bases: 9. Looked up from germline, CDR1 is LGHNA and CDR2 is YNFKEQ. The CDR3 covers 18 residues. Here the CDR3 reads CASSQDLGSSGDSYEQYF. The CDR3 nucleotides read TGTGCCAGCAGCCAAGATTTAGGCTCTAGCGGGGACTCCTACGAGCAGTACTTC.

The chain recombines TRBV7-6 with TRBJ2-1; TRBD1 matches 7 bases. Germline V gene data show CDR1 as SGHVS and CDR2 as FNYEAQ. V gave up 5 bases and J gave up 4 bases; unmatched junction bases: 8. This CDR3 has 15 residues. The CDR3 DNA sequence: TGTGCCAGCAGCATGACAGGGCGAGGGTACAATGAGCAGTTCTTC. Translation gives CASSMTGRGYNEQFF.

The chain has TRBV5-4 and TRBJ1-1; 7 bases agree with TRBD1. V trimming: 4 bases; J trimming: 7 bases; junction bases outside the gene matches: 10. Germline CDR1 is SGHNT and CDR2 is YYREEE (reference sequence). CDR3 size: 14 residues. The CDR3 region has the DNA TGTGCCAGCAGCGCGGGACAGAAAAGTCTTGAAGCTTTCTTT. Translated, it gives CASSAGQKSLEAFF.

This rearrangement joins TRBV7-7 to TRBJ1-2; 7 nucleotides agree with TRBD1. J gave up 4 bases and V 4 bases, and 6 bases lay outside the gene matches. The CDR3 has 14 amino acids. The germline V gene has CDR1 SSHAT and CDR2 FNYEAQ (reference sequence). The CDR3 region has the DNA TGTGCCAGCAGCTCGGGACAGCTCGCCTATGGCTACACCTTC. Protein sequence: CASSSGQLAYGYTF. Complete variable domain (other parts from reference TRBV7-7 and TRBJ1-2): GAGVSQSPRYKVTKRGQDVTLRCDPISSHATLYWYQQALGQGPEFLTYFNYEAQPDKSGLPSDRFSAERPEGSISTLTIQRTEQRDSAMYRCASSSGQLAYGYTFGSGTRLTVV.

The V and J genes are TRBV6-6 and TRBJ2-3; 9 bases agree with TRBD2. CDR3 size: 16 residues. The trim removed 2 bases at V and 0 bases at J, leaving 3 bases unmatched. Germline CDR1 and CDR2: MNHNY and SVGAGI (reference sequence). CDR3: CASSYPAGGSTDTQYF. The DNA of the CDR3 is TGTGCCAGCAGTTACCCAGCGGGGGGAAGCACAGATACGCAGTATTTT.

The chain recombines TRBV7-3 with TRBJ2-7; 10 bases map to TRBD2. The J segment lost 2 bases and the V segment lost 5 bases, leaving 6 bases of the junction unmatched. Germline values: CDR1 SGHTA, CDR2 FQGTGA. The CDR3 is 15 amino acids. CDR3 protein: CASSRSGGSPYEQYF. CDR3 DNA: TGTGCCAGCAGCCGTAGCGGGGGGAGTCCCTACGAGCAGTACTTC. Variable domain in full (rest from reference TRBV7-3 and TRBJ2-7): GAGVSQTPSNKVTEKGKYVELRCDPISGHTALYWYRQSLGQGPEFLIYFQGTGAADDSGLPNDRFFAVRPEGSVSTLKIQRTERGDSAVYLCASSRSGGSPYEQYFGPGTRLTVT.

The chain links TRBV5-1 to TRBJ1-3; no reliable D call. Germline-derived CDR1 and CDR2 are SGHRS and YFSETQ. There are 16 residues in the CDR3. Deletions cut 1 base from V and 1 base from J, with 12 bases between. Here the CDR3 DNA reads TGCGCCAGCAGCTTGTTTTCGGGTTCATCTGGAAACACCATATATTTT. The encoded protein is CASSLFSGSSGNTIYF.

The V call is TRBV11-3, the J call TRBJ2-1, with a tentative D call TRBD2 (6 bases). The CDR3 runs 15 residues. Germline V gene data show CDR1 as SGHNT and CDR2 as YENEEA. Trimming shortened V by 1 base and J by 4 bases, and 11 bases separated the two germline ends. This chain's CDR3 is CASSLAGLAYNEQFF. The CDR3 DNA sequence: TGTGCCAGCAGCTTAGCGGGACTTGCTTACAATGAGCAGTTCTTC.

The chain joins TRBV7-9 to TRBJ1-2, with D unclear. Germline V lookup: CDR1 SEHNR, CDR2 FQNEAQ (reference sequence). There are 15 residues in the CDR3. Trimming took 3 bases from V and 8 from J, leaving 19 bases between them. CDR3 loop: CASSFSTGSGGGYTF. CDR3 coding DNA: TGTGCCAGCAGCTTTTCCACCGGGTCGGGAGGCGGCTACACCTTC.

Points on this clone: The sample holds other DNA sequences that translate to the same CDR3. The chain recombines TRBV27 with TRBJ2-5, with D possibly being TRBD1 (5 bases). Germline-derived CDR1 and CDR2 are MNHEY and SMNVEV (reference sequence). V dropped 5 bases and J dropped 4 bases, with 5 bases sitting between them. The CDR3 consists of 11 residues. Written as DNA, the CDR3 is TGTGCCAGCAGTAGGGGAGAGACCCAGTACTTC. It encodes CASSRGETQYF.

This chain links TRBV5-6 with TRBJ2-1; 12 nucleotides match TRBD2. The CDR3 runs 15 residues. The germline V gene encodes CDR1 SGHDT and CDR2 YYEEEE. J lost 5 bases, V lost 4 bases, and 4 bases had no gene match. CDR3 bases: TGTGCCAGCAGCCCGGGACTAGCGGGTAACAATGAGCAGTTCTTC. Protein: CASSPGLAGNNEQFF.

The chain recombines TRBV12-5 with TRBJ2-7; the D gene is possibly TRBD1 (5 bases). Germline values: CDR1 LGHNT, CDR2 FRNRAP. V lost 6 bases, J lost 2 bases, and 14 bases lay in between. The CDR3 length is 14 residues. In nucleotides, the CDR3 is TGTGCTAGTGGCCTCACAGGACGGGCCTACGAGCAGTACTTC. This translates into CASGLTGRAYEQYF.

The chain carries TRBV27 and TRBJ1-4, with a tentative D call TRBD1 (6 bases). Looked up from germline, CDR1 is MNHEY and CDR2 is SMNVEV (reference sequence). Trimming took off 6 bases at V and 6 bases at J, with 20 bases between the two ends. This CDR3 region has 16 residues. The CDR3 spells CASSPRGDGGYEKLFF. In DNA, the CDR3 is TGTGCCAGCAGCCCGAGGGGGGACGGGGGGTATGAAAAACTGTTTTTT.

The chain couples TRBV9 to TRBJ1-1; D possibly corresponds to TRBD1 (6 bases). Trimming pared 0 bases from V and 4 bases from J, leaving 7 bases between. Germline lookup yields CDR1 SGDLS and CDR2 YYNGEE. This CDR3 has 13 amino acids. CDR3 loop: CASSVEGGTEAFF. CDR3 nucleotide sequence: TGTGCCAGCAGCGTAGAAGGGGGCACTGAAGCTTTCTTT.

This rearrangement joins TRBV7-2 to TRBJ2-1, with D tentatively TRBD2 (7 bases). V lost 5 bases, J lost 5 bases, and 16 bases lay in between. The CDR3 length is 15 residues. In germline, CDR1 is SGHTA, CDR2 FQGNSA. The CDR3 DNA reads TGTGCCAGCAGCCGGAGGGGGAGGGATGACAATGAGCAGTTCTTC. It encodes CASSRRGRDDNEQFF.

The chain links TRBV19 to TRBJ2-1; TRBD2 agrees at 7 bases. The germline V gene encodes CDR1 LNHDA and CDR2 SQIVND (reference sequence). The CDR3 is 13 residues long. V gave up 11 bases and J gave up 5 bases; unmatched junction bases: 9. CDR3 sequence (DNA): TGTGCCGCTCGGACTAGTGGGGACAATGAGCAGTTCTTC. This encodes CAARTSGDNEQFF.